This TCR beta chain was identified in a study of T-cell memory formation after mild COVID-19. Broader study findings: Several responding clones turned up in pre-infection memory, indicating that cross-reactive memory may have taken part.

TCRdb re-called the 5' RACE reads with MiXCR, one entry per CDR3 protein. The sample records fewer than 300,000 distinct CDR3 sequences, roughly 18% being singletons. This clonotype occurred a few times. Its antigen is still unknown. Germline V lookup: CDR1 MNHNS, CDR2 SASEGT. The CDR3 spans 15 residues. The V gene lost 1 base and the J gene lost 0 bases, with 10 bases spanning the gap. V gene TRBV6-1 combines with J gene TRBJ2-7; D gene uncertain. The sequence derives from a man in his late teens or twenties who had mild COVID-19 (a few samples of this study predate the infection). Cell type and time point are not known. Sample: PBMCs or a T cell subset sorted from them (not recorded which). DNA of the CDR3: TGTGCCAGCAGTGAAGAAGTGGGTCACTCCTACGAGCAGTACGTC. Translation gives CASSEEVGHSYEQYV.